These 9 T cell receptor beta chains share one sample of origin, sequenced in a study of regulatory T cells in long-lasting Graves disease. Time point defined: persistent/refractory GD, antithyroid drugs over 5 years with positive TRAb. TCR sequences were obtained from RNA taken from PBMCs. TCR beta libraries were built with iRepertoire HTBI primers and Arm-PCR of CDR3 regions. MiXCR, applied by TCRdb to the multiplex PCR reads, yields one record per CDR3 protein. Of about 290,000 distinct CDR3 sequences listed, around 20% were seen once; the top ten hold more than 50%. The sequencing used peripheral blood mononuclear cells (PBMCs), collected when the disease was refractory, from a patient treated with antithyroid drugs. The source is a female donor with Graves disease.

This clonotype turned up a few times. One base away lies a much larger clone, so this may be a sequencing read error. The chain links TRBV28 to TRBJ2-7, with TRBD2 identical over 13 bases. This CDR3 contains 16 residues. Germline values: CDR1 MDHEN, CDR2 SYDVKM. The CDR3 nucleotides are TGTGCCAACAGTGATACGGGACTAGCGGGAAACTACGAGCAGTACTTC. This translates into CANSDTGLAGNYEQYF.

This clonotype was seen a few times. The V call is TRBV29-1, the J call TRBJ2-3, with 7 positions matching TRBD1. There are 15 residues in the CDR3. V trimming: 4 bases; J trimming: 0 bases; junction bases outside the gene matches: 7. Germline assignment: CDR1 SQVTM and CDR2 ANQGSEA. The CDR3 here is CSVASTGSSTDTQYF. In DNA form, the CDR3 reads TGCAGCGTTGCTTCGACAGGGTCTAGCACAGATACGCAGTATTTT.

The V and J genes are TRBV28 and TRBJ2-7; TRBD1 or TRBD2 may be the D gene (5 bases each). The length of the CDR3 is 12 residues. Trimming pared 3 bases from V and 7 bases from J, leaving 10 bases between. Germline V gives CDR1 MDHEN, CDR2 SYDVKM. The CDR3 bases are TGTGCCAGCAGTTTGCGAGGGGTTGAGCAGTACTTC. Protein product: CASSLRGVEQYF.

This clonotype was detected ten times or more. The chain joins TRBV9 to TRBJ1-2; 8 positions agree with TRBD1. The CDR3 sequence is 15 residues long. The germline V gene has CDR1 SGDLS and CDR2 YYNGEE. V was clipped by 3 bases and J by 4 bases; unmatched bases: 8. DNA of the CDR3: TGTGCCAGCAGCGCCCGGGACAGGCCTAGCTATGGCTACACCTTC. Protein: CASSARDRPSYGYTF.

This clonotype was observed a handful of times. The chain couples TRBV5-1 to TRBJ1-1, with D unclear. Trimming took off 0 bases at V and 5 bases at J, with 11 bases between the two ends. CDR1 and CDR2 (germline): SGHRS, YFSETQ. The CDR3 extends over 14 amino acids. In DNA form, the CDR3 reads TGCGCCAGCAGCTTGGACTCTGCTGAGACTGAAGCTTTCTTT. It codes for CASSLDSAETEAFF. The full variable domain, in which reference TRBV5-1 and TRBJ1-1 provide the parts outside the CDR3, is KAGVTQTPRYLIKTRGQQVTLSCSPISGHRSVSWYQQTPGQGLQFLFEYFSETQRNKGNFPGRFSGRQFSNSRSEMNVSTLELGDSALYLCASSLDSAETEAFFGQGTRLTVV.

This clonotype appeared many times. The rearrangement links TRBV20-1 to TRBJ1-1; a possible D gene is TRBD1 (5 bases). This CDR3 contains 13 residues. Germline CDR1 is DFQATT and CDR2 is SNEGSKA (reference sequence). CDR3 bases: TGCAGCCCCAATCAGATGGGAGGGGAAAAAGCTTTCTTT. Protein: CSPNQMGGEKAFF.

With regard to this clonotype: A much larger clone lies a single base off, so this may be a read error. The chain has TRBV5-1 and TRBJ1-1; D possibly corresponds to TRBD1 (6 bases). Looked up from germline, CDR1 is SGHRS and CDR2 is YFSETQ. V was pared by 2 bases and J by 7 bases, with 12 bases between. This CDR3 region has 13 residues. This CDR3 is CASSLNQGREAFF. The CDR3 DNA is TGCGCCAGCAGCTTAAATCAGGGGCGTGAAGCTTTCTTT.

CDR3 sequence (DNA): TGTGCCAGTAGTTTGGGACAGGGATTTAACACTGAAGCTTTCTTT. Translation: CASSLGQGFNTEAFF. This chain connects TRBV19 to TRBJ1-1; 9 bases agree with TRBD1. Germline V gene sequence: CDR1 LNHDA, CDR2 SQIVND (reference sequence). The CDR3 spans 15 residues. The ends lost 5 bases at V and 2 bases at J; junction bases unmatched: 6.

This clonotype was seen repeatedly, ten times or more. The chain links TRBV28 to TRBJ1-2; 7 bases align to TRBD1. Germline trimming cut 4 bases from V and 4 bases from J; bases unmatched to any gene: 6. Germline CDR1 MDHEN, CDR2 SYDVKM. The CDR3 is 14 residues long. For the CDR3, the DNA is TGTGCCAGCAGTTCGGGACAGACCCTCTATGGCTACACCTTC. It yields the protein CASSSGQTLYGYTF.